This note documents a single T cell receptor (beta chain) sequence. Clinical history reported by participants formed the basis on which cohorts were assigned. Each recovered donor of Cohort 3 presented with two negative PCRs, clearance, or symptom resolution. These data originate in a study of blood T cell repertoires in COVID-19. Turning to the study itself: T cells, B-cell-depleted T cells, or PBMCs provided the cDNA or gDNA that served as material.

Here immunoSEQ multiplex PCR was the method, and the copy in TCRdb shows in-frame clones only, minus some. The sample gives about 320,000 clones, more than 90% of which show up once; about 2.4% is in the top ten. The CDR3 is 16 residues long. Trimming shortened V by 5 bases and J by 1 base, and 16 bases separated the two germline ends. Per germline, CDR1 MNHEY and CDR2 SMNVEV (reference sequence). The receptor was derived from a man aged 55 to 70 who had recovered from COVID-19. J is TRBJ2-3 and V is TRBV27; TRBD2 might be the D (6 bases). Sequences were obtained from PBMCs or T cells enriched from blood (not recorded which). The CDR3 nucleotides read TGTGCCAGCAGTGGCCGACTAGACATCCGCACAGATACGCAGTATTTT. As protein: CASSGRLDIRTDTQYF.